These 3 T cell receptor beta chains share one sample of origin, sequenced in a study of radiation and T cells in renal cell carcinoma. Profiled with immunoSEQ multiplex PCR; TCRdb holds only in-frame clones, not every one. Here the sample spans around 94,000 clones, around four fifths being singletons. As for time point: blood 4 weeks post-SBRT, at nephrectomy. Treatment defined: 15 Gy SBRT to primary tumor, nephrectomy 4 weeks later. Sample: blood, taken from a patient whose treatment included radiotherapy and nephrectomy. Receptor source: a man in his forties or fifties with renal cell carcinoma.

The rearrangement links TRBV30 to TRBJ2-7; D ambiguous. Trimming pared 2 bases from V and 3 bases from J, leaving 11 bases between. The CDR3 sequence is 13 residues long. Germline loops: CDR1 GTSNPN, CDR2 SVGIG (reference sequence). In nucleotides, the CDR3 is TGTGCCTGGAGTCGGCAGGTGGGCTACGAGCAGTACTTC. The encoded protein is CAWSRQVGYEQYF.

This clone was observed once. The V and J genes are TRBV20-1 and TRBJ2-3; D is unclear. This CDR3 region has 9 residues. The germline V gene encodes CDR1 DFQATT and CDR2 SNEGSKA (reference sequence). Here the CDR3 reads CRAPDTQYF. CDR3 bases: TGCAGGGCTCCAGATACGCAGTATTTT.

The chain links TRBV6-6 to TRBJ1-3; 7 bases align to TRBD1. V lost 8 bases, J lost 0 bases, and 4 bases stayed unmatched. Germline lookup yields CDR1 MNHNY and CDR2 SVGAGI (reference sequence). The CDR3 covers 14 residues. CDR3 region: CASGTASSGNTIYF. CDR3 bases: TGTGCCAGCGGGACAGCGAGCTCTGGAAACACCATATATTTT.